These 21 T cell receptor beta chains share one sample of origin, sequenced in a study of shared clonotypes between healthy human individuals. Only in-frame clones appear in the TCRdb table, and some are missing; sequencing was by immunoSEQ multiplex PCR. The table records 850,000 to 1,200,000 clones, under 80% of them present only once. Material for sequencing was memory CD4+ T cells sorted from blood. Sample subset: CD45RA-negative fraction. These TCRs come from a man younger than 35 in good health.

The J gene is TRBJ1-5, the V gene TRBV19; D is ambiguous. The CDR3 length is 14 residues. The V end lost 3 bases, the J end lost 0 bases, and 6 bases lay between the germline ends. CDR1 and CDR2 (germline): LNHDA, SQIVND (reference sequence). CDR3 amino acids: CASSIFGSNQPQHF. The DNA for the CDR3 is TGTGCCAGTAGTATTTTCGGTAGCAATCAGCCCCAGCATTTT.

The chain is built from TRBV27 and TRBJ2-1; 10 bases line up with TRBD2. CDR3 length: 16 amino acids. CDR1 and CDR2 from the germline V gene are MNHEY and SMNVEV (reference sequence). Trimming cost V 6 bases and J 0 bases; bases outside gene matches: 5. The CDR3 sequence: CASSPRLAGSYNEQFF. In DNA form, the CDR3 reads TGTGCCAGCAGCCCAAGACTAGCGGGCTCCTACAATGAGCAGTTCTTC.

This clone was recorded at least ten times. The V gene is TRBV30, the J gene TRBJ1-4, with no clear D. Trimming stripped 5 bases from V and 8 bases from J, with 6 bases between. The germline V gene encodes CDR1 GTSNPN and CDR2 SVGIG (reference sequence). The CDR3 is 10 amino acids. CDR3 DNA: TGTGCCTGGGCCCAGGAAAAACTGTTTTTT. This translates into CAWAQEKLFF.

This clone has a handful of counts. The chain is built from TRBV19 and TRBJ1-2, with D unresolved. V lost 5 bases, J lost 1 base, and 8 bases lay in between. Germline CDR1 LNHDA, CDR2 SQIVND (reference sequence). The CDR3 is 13 residues long. CDR3 region: CASSVGFNYGYTF. CDR3 in DNA: TGTGCCAGTAGTGTCGGGTTTAACTATGGCTACACCTTC.

The chain combines TRBV7-9 with TRBJ1-3; D uncertain. From germline, CDR1 is SEHNR and CDR2 FQNEAQ (reference sequence). Trimming removed 2 bases at V and 6 bases at J, with 5 bases between. The CDR3 consists of 12 residues. The CDR3 here is CASSLQENTIYF. For the CDR3, the DNA is TGTGCCAGCAGCTTACAGGAAAACACCATATATTTT.

This clone was seen just once. The V gene is TRBV5-1, the J gene TRBJ2-5, with unresolved D. Germline V gives CDR1 SGHRS, CDR2 YFSETQ. The V and J ends lost 0 bases and 4 bases respectively, with 7 bases between them. CDR3 length equals 13 residues. CDR3 residues: CASSLEFRETQYF. In DNA, the CDR3 is TGCGCCAGCAGCTTGGAGTTTAGAGAGACCCAGTACTTC.

This clone was seen only once. The V and J genes are TRBV14 and TRBJ2-5; TRBD2 matches at 12 bases. The CDR3 runs to 18 residues. J lost 4 bases, V lost 0 bases, and 9 bases had no gene match. Germline V CDR1 and CDR2: SGHDN, FVKESK. The CDR3 protein is CASSQDGTSGRFGETQYF. The CDR3 coding sequence is TGTGCCAGCAGCCAAGATGGTACTAGCGGGAGGTTTGGAGAGACCCAGTACTTC.

The V and J genes are TRBV2 and TRBJ1-5; D is unclear. The germline CDR1 and CDR2 sequences are SNHLY and FYNNEI. V shed 7 bases and J shed 1 base, with 14 bases lying between them. The CDR3 is 15 amino acids. The CDR3 region has the DNA TGTGCCAGCAAGGGAGAGTCAGTGAGCAATCAGCCCCAGCATTTT. This sequence encodes CASKGESVSNQPQHF.

The J gene is TRBJ2-2, the V gene TRBV5-1; 7 nucleotides line up with TRBD2. The CDR3 consists of 17 residues. V was clipped by 1 base and J by 0 bases; unmatched bases: 6. Germline values: CDR1 SGHRS, CDR2 YFSETQ. The CDR3 loop reads CASSLRPGGTNTGELFF. The CDR3 DNA is TGCGCCAGCAGCTTGCGGCCCGGGGGGACGAACACCGGGGAGCTGTTTTTT.

The chain has TRBV28 and TRBJ2-5; 8 bases are a match to TRBD1. CDR1 is MDHEN, CDR2 SYDVKM, per germline. The ends lost 3 bases at V and 5 bases at J; junction bases unmatched: 8. The CDR3 runs to 15 residues. In nucleotides, the CDR3 is TGTGCCAGCAGTTTGAGGACAGGGTTACGGGAGACCCAGTACTTC. Protein product: CASSLRTGLRETQYF.

This rearrangement joins TRBV6-5 to TRBJ2-1; 7 positions match TRBD1. The CDR3 contains 15 residues. The germline V gene has CDR1 MNHEY and CDR2 SVGAGI. V was clipped by 6 bases and J by 4 bases; unmatched bases: 9. The CDR3 spells CASRLPGQSYNEQFF. The CDR3 nucleotides are TGTGCCAGCAGGTTACCGGGACAGTCATACAATGAGCAGTTCTTC.

This clone appeared once. V gene TRBV18 combines with J gene TRBJ1-2; 8 bases are shared with TRBD1. V gave up 4 bases and J gave up 4 bases; unmatched junction bases: 5. Germline assignment: CDR1 KGHSH and CDR2 LQKENI. The CDR3 extends over 14 amino acids. The CDR3 sequence: CASSQGQGGYGYTF. Here the CDR3 DNA reads TGTGCCAGCTCACAAGGACAGGGAGGCTATGGCTACACCTTC.

The CDR3, as DNA: TGTGCCAGCAGTACGATCGGGACAGGGGGTGAAAAACTGTTTTTT. Translating gives CASSTIGTGGEKLFF. The chain joins TRBV6-6 to TRBJ1-4; TRBD1 matches at 11 bases. The CDR3 totals 15 residues. V trimming: 5 bases; J trimming: 7 bases; junction bases outside the gene matches: 6. Germline assignment: CDR1 MNHNY and CDR2 SVGAGI (reference sequence).

V gene TRBV6-5 combines with J gene TRBJ1-5, with 7 bases fitting TRBD1. Losses at the gene ends were 6 bases for V and 7 bases for J; bases not matched to a gene: 9. The CDR3 length is 14 residues. Germline CDR1 MNHEY, CDR2 SVGAGI. The CDR3 region has the DNA TGTGCCAGCAGCCAAACAGGGGTGGGCCAGCCCCAGCATTTT. It encodes CASSQTGVGQPQHF.

This chain joins TRBV28 and TRBJ1-2; 7 nucleotides line up with TRBD1. This CDR3 has 13 amino acids. CDR1 and CDR2 (germline): MDHEN, SYDVKM. V gave up 6 bases and J gave up 7 bases; unmatched junction bases: 8. For the CDR3, the DNA is TGTGCCAGCAGCCCGGGACAGAGGGCTGGCTACACCTTC. This encodes CASSPGQRAGYTF.

V is TRBV7-2 and J is TRBJ2-1; the D gene could be TRBD1 or TRBD2 (7 bases each). The CDR3 covers 16 residues. Between the trimmed V and J ends, which lost 5 bases and 10 bases, there was a span of 24 bases. Per germline, CDR1 SGHTA and CDR2 FQGNSA. The DNA of the CDR3 is TGTGCCAGCAGCCTCGAGGCGGGACTACAGGGGTTGGAGCAGTTCTTC. It translates to CASSLEAGLQGLEQFF.

Notes on this clone: One base away lies a much larger clone, so this may be a sequencing read error. This chain uses TRBV6-6 with TRBJ1-5; the match to TRBD1 covers 7 bases. Germline V gene sequence: CDR1 MNHNY, CDR2 SVGAGI (reference sequence). The CDR3 has 13 amino acids. With V trimmed by 6 bases and J by 4 bases, 3 bases remained unmatched. The DNA of the CDR3 is TGTGCCAGCAGCCGGGACAGAAATCAGCCCCAGCATTTT. This sequence encodes CASSRDRNQPQHF.

This chain connects TRBV4-1 to TRBJ2-7, with 8 bases fitting TRBD2. This CDR3 region has 16 residues. CDR1 is MGHRA and CDR2 is YSYEKL in the germline V gene. After removal of 1 base from V and 1 base from J, the junction contained 6 bases not matched to a gene. CDR3 protein: CASSQATGTRSYEQYF. The CDR3 region has the DNA TGCGCCAGCAGCCAAGCCACCGGGACTAGATCCTACGAGCAGTACTTC.

A note on this clone: A single base separates this from a much larger clone, so it may be a read error. This chain links TRBV7-6 with TRBJ2-7; possibly TRBD2 for D (6 bases). Trimming pared 3 bases from V and 4 bases from J, leaving 10 bases between. Germline CDR1 and CDR2: SGHVS and FNYEAQ. The CDR3 has 13 residues. This CDR3 reads CASSLRDGYEQYF. The CDR3 DNA sequence: TGTGCCAGCAGCTTGCGGGATGGATACGAGCAGTACTTC.

CDR3 bases: TGTGCCAGCAGTTTAGGAGCGACTTTGATCTACAATGAGCAGTTCTTC. Protein product: CASSLGATLIYNEQFF. The J gene is TRBJ2-1, the V gene TRBV27, with D unresolved. The CDR3 length is 16 residues. The ends were cut back, 2 bases at V and 3 bases at J, with 14 bases in the middle. The germline gives CDR1 MNHEY, CDR2 SMNVEV (reference sequence).

The chain recombines TRBV6-5 with TRBJ1-2, with 7 bases matching TRBD1. Germline V gene data show CDR1 as MNHEY and CDR2 as SVGAGI. CDR3 size: 13 residues. Trimming cost V 6 bases and J 8 bases; bases outside gene matches: 9. This chain's CDR3 is CASSRQGGTGYTF. The CDR3 DNA reads as TGTGCCAGCAGCCGTCAGGGGGGAACCGGCTACACCTTC.